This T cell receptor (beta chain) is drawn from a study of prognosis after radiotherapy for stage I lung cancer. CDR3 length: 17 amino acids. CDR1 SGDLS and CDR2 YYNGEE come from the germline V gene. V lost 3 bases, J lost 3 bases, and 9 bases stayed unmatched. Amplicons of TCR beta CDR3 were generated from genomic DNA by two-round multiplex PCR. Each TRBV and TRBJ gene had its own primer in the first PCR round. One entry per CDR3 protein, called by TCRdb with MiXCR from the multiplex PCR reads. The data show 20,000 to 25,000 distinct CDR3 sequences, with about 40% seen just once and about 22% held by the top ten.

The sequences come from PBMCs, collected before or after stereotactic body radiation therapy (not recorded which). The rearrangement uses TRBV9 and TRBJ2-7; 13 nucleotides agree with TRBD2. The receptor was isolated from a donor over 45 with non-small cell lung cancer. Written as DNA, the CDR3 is TGTGCCAGCAGCGCGTCCGGGACTAGCGGGATATGCTACGAGCAGTACTTC. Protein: CASSASGTSGICYEQYF.